Sequencing of this T cell receptor beta chain was carried out in a study of blood T cell repertoires in COVID-19. Clones were sequenced by immunoSEQ multiplex PCR, and TCRdb holds only the in-frame ones, with some missing. Among approximately 100,000 clones listed, almost 95% were seen once. Per the germline V gene, CDR1 is MDHEN and CDR2 is SYDVKM. The CDR3 runs to 14 residues. The V gene is TRBV28, the J gene TRBJ1-1, with D possibly TRBD1 on 6 matching bases. The receptor was isolated from a man aged 45-65 years with active COVID-19. The sample taken for sequencing was peripheral blood. The CDR3 spells CGTSSGDMNTEAFF. CDR3 nucleotides: TGTGGCACCAGCAGTGGGGACATGAACACTGAAGCTTTCTTT.